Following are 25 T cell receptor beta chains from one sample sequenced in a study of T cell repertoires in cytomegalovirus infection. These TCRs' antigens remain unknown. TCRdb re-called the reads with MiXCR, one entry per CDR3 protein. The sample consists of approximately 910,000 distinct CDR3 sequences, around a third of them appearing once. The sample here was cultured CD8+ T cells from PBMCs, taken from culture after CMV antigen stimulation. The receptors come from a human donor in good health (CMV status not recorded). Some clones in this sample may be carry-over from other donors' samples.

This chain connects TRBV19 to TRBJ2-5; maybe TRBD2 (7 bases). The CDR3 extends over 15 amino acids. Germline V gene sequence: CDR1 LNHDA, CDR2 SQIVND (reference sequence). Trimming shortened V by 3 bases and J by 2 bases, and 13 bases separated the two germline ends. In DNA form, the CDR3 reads TGTGCCAGTAGTATGGGAGGGGGGCCACAAGAGACCCAGTACTTC. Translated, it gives CASSMGGGPQETQYF. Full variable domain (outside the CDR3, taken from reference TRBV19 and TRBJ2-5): DGGITQSPKYLFRKEGQNVTLSCEQNLNHDAMYWYRQDPGQGLRLIYYSQIVNDFQKGDIAEGYSVSREKKESFPLTVTSAQKNPTAFYLCASSMGGGPQETQYFGPGTRLLVL.

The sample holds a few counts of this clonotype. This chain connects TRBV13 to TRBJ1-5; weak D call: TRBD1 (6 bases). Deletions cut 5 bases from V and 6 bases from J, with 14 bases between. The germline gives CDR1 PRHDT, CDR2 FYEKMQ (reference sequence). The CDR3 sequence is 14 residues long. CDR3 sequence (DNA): TGTGCCAGCAGCGCCTACAGGGATGGTCAGCCCCAGCATTTT. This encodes CASSAYRDGQPQHF. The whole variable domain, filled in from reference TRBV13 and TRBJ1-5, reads AAGVIQSPRHLIKEKRETATLKCYPIPRHDTVYWYQQGPGQDPQFLISFYEKMQSDKGSIPDRFSAQQFSDYHSELNMSSLELGDSALYFCASSAYRDGQPQHFGDGTRLSIL.

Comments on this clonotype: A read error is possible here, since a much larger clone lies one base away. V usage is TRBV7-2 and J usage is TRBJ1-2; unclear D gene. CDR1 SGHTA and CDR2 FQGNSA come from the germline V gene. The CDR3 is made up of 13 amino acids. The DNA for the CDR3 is TGTGCCAGCAGCTTCCTCGGCTTGTATGACTACACCTTC. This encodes CASSFLGLYDYTF.

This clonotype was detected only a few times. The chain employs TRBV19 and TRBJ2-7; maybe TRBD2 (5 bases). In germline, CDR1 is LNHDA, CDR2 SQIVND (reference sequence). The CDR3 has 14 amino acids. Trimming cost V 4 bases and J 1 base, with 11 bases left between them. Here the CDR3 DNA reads TGTGCCAGTAGTACGACTATTCGATCCTACGAGCAGTACTTC. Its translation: CASSTTIRSYEQYF. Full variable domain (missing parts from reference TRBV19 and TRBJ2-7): DGGITQSPKYLFRKEGQNVTLSCEQNLNHDAMYWYRQDPGQGLRLIYYSQIVNDFQKGDIAEGYSVSREKKESFPLTVTSAQKNPTAFYLCASSTTIRSYEQYFGPGTRLTVT.

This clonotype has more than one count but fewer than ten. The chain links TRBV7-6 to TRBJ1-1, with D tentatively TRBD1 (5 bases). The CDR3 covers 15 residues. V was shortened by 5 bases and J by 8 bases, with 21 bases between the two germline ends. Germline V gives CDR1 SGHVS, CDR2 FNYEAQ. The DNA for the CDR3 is TGTGCCAGCAGCACAGGCAGGAGCACGAGTCCAGAAGCTTTCTTT. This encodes CASSTGRSTSPEAFF.

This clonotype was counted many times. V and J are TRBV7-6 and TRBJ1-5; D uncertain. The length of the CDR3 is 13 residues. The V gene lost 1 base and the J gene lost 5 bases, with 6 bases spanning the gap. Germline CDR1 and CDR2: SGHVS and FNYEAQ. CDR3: CASSLGPYQPQHF. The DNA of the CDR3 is TGTGCCAGCAGCTTAGGGCCTTATCAGCCCCAGCATTTT. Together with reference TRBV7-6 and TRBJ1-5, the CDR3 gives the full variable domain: GAGVSQSPRYKVTKRGQDVALRCDPISGHVSLYWYRQALGQGPEFLTYFNYEAQQDKSGLPNDRFSAERPEGSISTLTIQRTEQRDSAMYRCASSLGPYQPQHFGDGTRLSIL.

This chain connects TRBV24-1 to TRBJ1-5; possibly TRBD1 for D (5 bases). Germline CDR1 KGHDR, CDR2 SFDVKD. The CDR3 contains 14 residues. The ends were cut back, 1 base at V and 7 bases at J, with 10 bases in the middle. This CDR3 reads CATSDFAGDQPQHF. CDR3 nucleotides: TGTGCCACCAGTGATTTTGCGGGGGACCAGCCCCAGCATTTT.

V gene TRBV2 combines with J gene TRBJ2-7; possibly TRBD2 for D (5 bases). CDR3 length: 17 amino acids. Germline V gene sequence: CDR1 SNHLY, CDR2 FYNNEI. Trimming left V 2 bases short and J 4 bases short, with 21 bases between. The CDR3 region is CASSEKIVLLGEYEQYF. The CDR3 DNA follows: TGTGCCAGCAGTGAAAAGATCGTCCTCCTTGGGGAGTACGAGCAGTACTTC.

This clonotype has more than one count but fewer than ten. The CDR3 loop reads CASSENGAGGSNEQFF. The CDR3 DNA is TGCGCCAGCAGTGAGAATGGGGCGGGGGGATCCAATGAGCAGTTCTTC. The chain combines TRBV10-2 with TRBJ2-1; 8 positions match TRBD2. CDR1 and CDR2 (germline): WSHSY, SAAADI. CDR3 length equals 16 residues. The J segment lost 6 bases and the V segment lost 2 bases, leaving 9 bases of the junction unmatched.

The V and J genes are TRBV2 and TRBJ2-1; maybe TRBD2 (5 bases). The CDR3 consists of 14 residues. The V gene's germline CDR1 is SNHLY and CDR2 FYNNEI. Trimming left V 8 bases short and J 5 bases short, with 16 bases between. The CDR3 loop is CASPGLAVDNEQFF. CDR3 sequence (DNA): TGTGCCAGCCCCGGGCTAGCTGTCGACAATGAGCAGTTCTTC.

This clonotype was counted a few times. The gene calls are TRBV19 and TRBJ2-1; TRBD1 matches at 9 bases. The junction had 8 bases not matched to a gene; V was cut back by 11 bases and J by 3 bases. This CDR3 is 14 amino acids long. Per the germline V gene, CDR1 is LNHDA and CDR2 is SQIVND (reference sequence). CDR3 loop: CAASGTGFYNEQFF. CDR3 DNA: TGTGCCGCTTCCGGGACAGGGTTCTACAATGAGCAGTTCTTC.

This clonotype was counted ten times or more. The CDR3 loop reads CASSPRGLYEQYF. The CDR3 bases are TGTGCCAGCAGCCCCCGGGGCCTCTACGAGCAGTACTTC. The chain employs TRBV7-9 and TRBJ2-7; D may match TRBD1 or TRBD2 (5 bases each). CDR1 is SEHNR, CDR2 FQNEAQ, per germline (reference sequence). CDR3 length: 13 residues. V lost 5 bases to trimming and J lost 3 bases, with 11 bases between them.

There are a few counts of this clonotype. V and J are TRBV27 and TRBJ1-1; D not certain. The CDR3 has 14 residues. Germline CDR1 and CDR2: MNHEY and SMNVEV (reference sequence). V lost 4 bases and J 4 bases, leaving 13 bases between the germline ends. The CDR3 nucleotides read TGTGCCAGCAGTTGGGCGGGGTCGGGCACTGAAGCTTTCTTT. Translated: CASSWAGSGTEAFF.

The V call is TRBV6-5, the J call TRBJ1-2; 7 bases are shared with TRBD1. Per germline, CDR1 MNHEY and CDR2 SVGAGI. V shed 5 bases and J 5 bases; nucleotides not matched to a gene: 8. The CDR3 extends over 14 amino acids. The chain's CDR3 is CASSLQGKGYGYTF. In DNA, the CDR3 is TGTGCCAGCAGTCTACAGGGGAAGGGGTATGGCTACACCTTC.

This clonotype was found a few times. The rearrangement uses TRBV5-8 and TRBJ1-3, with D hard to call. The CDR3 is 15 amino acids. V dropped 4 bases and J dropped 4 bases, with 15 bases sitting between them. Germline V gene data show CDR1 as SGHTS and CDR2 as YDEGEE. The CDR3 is CASSVVGFGGNTIYF. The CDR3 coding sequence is TGTGCCAGCAGCGTGGTAGGGTTCGGAGGAAACACCATATATTTT.

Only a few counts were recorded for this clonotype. The CDR3 DNA reads as TGTGCCAGCAGTTTAGGGGGGCACTCCTACTACAATGAGCAGTTCTTC. It translates to CASSLGGHSYYNEQFF. The genes are TRBV12-3 or TRBV12-4 and TRBJ2-1; weak D call: TRBD1 (6 bases). Trimming pared 1 base from V and 3 bases from J, leaving 13 bases between. This CDR3 has 16 residues.

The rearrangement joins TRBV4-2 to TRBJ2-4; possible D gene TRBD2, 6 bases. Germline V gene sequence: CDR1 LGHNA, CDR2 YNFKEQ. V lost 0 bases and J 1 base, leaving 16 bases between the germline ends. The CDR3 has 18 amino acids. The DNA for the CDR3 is TGTGCCAGCAGCCAAGATACTAGCTTCGGAGGGGCCAAAAACATTCAGTACTTC. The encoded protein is CASSQDTSFGGAKNIQYF.

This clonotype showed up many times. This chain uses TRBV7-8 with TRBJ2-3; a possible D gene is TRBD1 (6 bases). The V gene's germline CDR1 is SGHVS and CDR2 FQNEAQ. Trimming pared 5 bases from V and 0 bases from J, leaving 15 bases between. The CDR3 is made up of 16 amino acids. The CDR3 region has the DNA TGTGCCAGCAGCCAGGGGTCGACGCCTAGCACAGATACGCAGTATTTT. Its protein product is CASSQGSTPSTDTQYF.

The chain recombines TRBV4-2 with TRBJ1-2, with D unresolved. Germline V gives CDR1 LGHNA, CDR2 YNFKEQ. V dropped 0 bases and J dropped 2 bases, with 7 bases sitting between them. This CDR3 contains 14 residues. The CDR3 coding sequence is TGTGCCAGCAGCCAAGATGGAGGGAACTATGGCTACACCTTC. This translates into CASSQDGGNYGYTF.

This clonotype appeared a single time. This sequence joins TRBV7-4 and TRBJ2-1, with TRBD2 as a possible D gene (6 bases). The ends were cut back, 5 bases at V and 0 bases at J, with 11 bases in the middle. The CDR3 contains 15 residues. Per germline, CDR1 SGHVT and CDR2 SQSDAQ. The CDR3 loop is CASSRAGSSYNEQFF. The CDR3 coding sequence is TGTGCCAGCAGCCGAGCGGGCAGCTCCTACAATGAGCAGTTCTTC.

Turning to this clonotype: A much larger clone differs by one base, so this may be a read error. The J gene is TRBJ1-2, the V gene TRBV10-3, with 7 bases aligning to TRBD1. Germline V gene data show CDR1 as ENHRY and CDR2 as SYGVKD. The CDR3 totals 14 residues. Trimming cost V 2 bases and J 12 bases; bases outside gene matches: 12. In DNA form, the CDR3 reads TGTGCCATCAGTGAGGTGACAGGGTTTCAGGGCAACACCTTC. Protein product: CAISEVTGFQGNTF.

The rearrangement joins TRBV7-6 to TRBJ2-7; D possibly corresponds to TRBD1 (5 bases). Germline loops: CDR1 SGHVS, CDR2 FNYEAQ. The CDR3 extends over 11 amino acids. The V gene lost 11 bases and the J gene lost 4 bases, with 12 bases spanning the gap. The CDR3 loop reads CAVEGAYEQYV. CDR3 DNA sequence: TGTGCCGTAGAAGGGGCATACGAGCAGTACGTC.

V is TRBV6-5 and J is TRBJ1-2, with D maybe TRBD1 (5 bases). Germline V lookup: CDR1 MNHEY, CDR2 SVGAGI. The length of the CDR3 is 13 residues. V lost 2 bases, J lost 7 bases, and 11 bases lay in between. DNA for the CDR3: TGTGCCAGCAGTTACGCTCCGGGGGGTGGCTACACCTTC. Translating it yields CASSYAPGGGYTF.

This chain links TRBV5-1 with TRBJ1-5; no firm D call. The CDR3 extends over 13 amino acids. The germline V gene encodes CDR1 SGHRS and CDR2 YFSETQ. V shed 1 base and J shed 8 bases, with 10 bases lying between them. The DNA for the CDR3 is TGCGCCAGCAGCTTGAATTCTGGGAAGCCCCAGCATTTT. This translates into CASSLNSGKPQHF.

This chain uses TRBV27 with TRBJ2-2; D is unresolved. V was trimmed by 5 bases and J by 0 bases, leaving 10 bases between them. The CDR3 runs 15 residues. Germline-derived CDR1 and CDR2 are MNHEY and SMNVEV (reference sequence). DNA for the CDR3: TGTGCCAGCAGTCCCGTCCCTTCGAACACCGGGGAGCTGTTTTTT. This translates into CASSPVPSNTGELFF.